These 32 T cell receptor beta chains were all obtained from the same sample, sequenced in a study of spatial heterogeneity in lung cancer (dated by TCRdb to the late 2010s). Results the study describes overall, beyond this receptor: A correlation was observed between the number of expanded intratumoral alpha and beta TCRs and the tumor nonsynonymous mutation count.

These receptors have no identified antigens. Libraries were constructed by 5' RACE. Sequencing took place on a NextSeq 500. TCRdb reanalyzed the raw reads on its own, using fastp at Q25 for trimming and MiXCR for clone calling, and kept in-frame beta chains. Each CDR3 protein appears once, grouped with its most common genes and DNA. The sample table records more than 15,000 distinct CDR3 sequences; under 8% of these occur just once. About 6.8% of the sample is in the top ten clones. The intended sense of this specimen's time point label: sample taken at primary tumor resection. This specimen was lung tumor tissue, taken at surgery. The receptors come from a male donor with early-stage non-small cell lung cancer.

On this clonotype: Since the CDR3 does not end with the conserved phenylalanine or tryptophan, this likely comes from a read error. The library was built for alpha chains, so this beta chain is an off-target read and its size means little. The chain has TRBV12-3 or TRBV12-4 and TRBJ1-2; no firm D call. Trimming pared 2 bases from V and 6 bases from J, leaving 16 bases between. The CDR3 totals 15 residues. The CDR3 coding sequence is TGTGCCAGCAGTTTACCTTCGATGGGGAATGATGGCTACACCTAC. This encodes CASSLPSMGNDGYTY.

At least ten counts were recorded for this clonotype. The library was designed around alpha chains, so this beta chain is a stray read whose abundance carries little weight. The chain combines TRBV29-1 with TRBJ2-7; 7 nucleotides align to TRBD2. J gave up 0 bases and V 5 bases, and 1 base lay outside the gene matches. Germline assignment: CDR1 SQVTM and CDR2 ANQGSEA. CDR3 size: 12 residues. CDR3 sequence reads: CSVRTSSYEQYF. CDR3 sequence (DNA): TGCAGCGTTAGGACTAGCTCCTACGAGCAGTACTTC.

This clonotype is labeled as medium-sized (0.01 to 0.1%). This beta chain slipped into a library made for alpha chains as a stray read, so its size is not meaningful. V usage is TRBV27 and J usage is TRBJ2-7, with TRBD2 as a possible D gene (6 bases). Germline V gene sequence: CDR1 MNHEY, CDR2 SMNVEV (reference sequence). V was clipped by 2 bases and J by 9 bases, with 23 bases between them. The CDR3 runs 16 residues. For the CDR3, the DNA is TGTGCCAGCAGTTTAAACCTTGGAGGGCAGGCCGATGGGCAGTACTTC. Its translation: CASSLNLGGQADGQYF.

This clonotype counts as medium-sized. This beta chain is a stray sequence in a library constructed for alpha chains; its clone size is not meaningful. The chain employs TRBV28 and TRBJ2-7; TRBD1 agrees at 7 bases. The trim removed 6 bases at V and 5 bases at J, leaving 7 bases unmatched. CDR3 size: 13 residues. Per the germline V gene, CDR1 is MDHEN and CDR2 is SYDVKM. In DNA, the CDR3 is TGTGCCAGCAGACCCGGGACAGTAGACGAGCAGTACTTC. It is translated as CASRPGTVDEQYF.

This clonotype was picked up many times. This beta chain is a stray sequence in a library constructed for alpha chains; its clone size is not meaningful. The chain links TRBV15 to TRBJ2-7, with D tentatively TRBD2 (5 bases). Trimming removed 3 bases at V and 7 bases at J, with 19 bases between. The CDR3 is 15 residues long. CDR1 LNHNV and CDR2 YYDKDF come from the germline V gene (reference sequence). CDR3 sequence reads: CATSRVFSERAEQYF. The CDR3 DNA reads TGTGCCACCAGCAGGGTATTTAGCGAGCGCGCGGAGCAGTACTTC. The full variable domain, with the rest looked up from reference TRBV15 and TRBJ2-7, is DAMVIQNPRYQVTQFGKPVTLSCSQTLNHNVMYWYQQKSSQAPKLLFHYYDKDFNNEADTPDNFQSRRPNTSFCFLDIRSPGLGDTAMYLCATSRVFSERAEQYFGPGTRLTVT.

Many counts were recorded for this clonotype. A library made for alpha chains picked up this beta chain off target, so its size means little. The rearrangement links TRBV6-5 to TRBJ2-1; 10 bases line up with TRBD2. Germline lookup yields CDR1 MNHEY and CDR2 SVGAGI. The CDR3 runs 15 residues. Trimming removed 2 bases from V and 9 bases from J; junction bases left unmatched: 7. In nucleotides, the CDR3 is TGTGCCAGCAGTTACGGGCCTAGCGGGAGCGCTGAGCAGTTCTTC. It translates to CASSYGPSGSAEQFF.

The table lists this clonotype with many counts. This beta chain is an off-target read within a library intended for alpha chains, so its frequency means little. The chain carries TRBV7-2 and TRBJ2-5; the D gene is possibly TRBD2 (5 bases). The length of the CDR3 is 15 residues. V was shortened by 5 bases and J by 2 bases, with 15 bases between the two germline ends. Germline V gives CDR1 SGHTA, CDR2 FQGNSA. In DNA, the CDR3 is TGTGCCAGCAGCCCTGGTAGTAGCGAACAAGAGACCCAGTACTTC. Translation gives CASSPGSSEQETQYF. Full variable domain (missing parts from reference TRBV7-2 and TRBJ2-5): GAGVSQSPSNKVTEKGKDVELRCDPISGHTALYWYRQSLGQGLEFLIYFQGNSAPDKSGLPSDRFSAERTGGSVSTLTIQRTQQEDSAVYLCASSPGSSEQETQYFGPGTRLLVL.

For this clonotype: This beta chain is a stray sequence in a library constructed for alpha chains; its clone size is not meaningful. V gene TRBV6-2 or TRBV6-3 combines with J gene TRBJ1-4; D unclear. CDR1 is MNHEY and CDR2 is SVGEGT in the germline V gene. This CDR3 region has 16 residues. Between the trimmed V and J ends, which lost 1 base and 0 bases, there was a span of 9 bases. The CDR3 region is CASSYLRTATNEKLFF. The CDR3 coding sequence is TGTGCCAGCAGTTACTTGCGGACGGCAACTAATGAAAAACTGTTTTTT.

This clonotype was recorded at least ten times. In a library made to pick up alpha chains, this beta chain is a stray read with a size that means little. The chain links TRBV10-3 to TRBJ2-3; tentatively, D is TRBD2 (5 bases). This CDR3 region has 16 residues. Trimming removed 3 bases from V and 0 bases from J, with 13 bases in between. The germline CDR1 and CDR2 sequences are ENHRY and SYGVKD. CDR3 coding DNA: TGTGCCATCAGTGATGGTAGCGAGGCTAGCACAGATACGCAGTATTTT. Its translation: CAISDGSEASTDTQYF.

In its sample, this clonotype is medium-sized. For a library built for alpha chains, this beta chain is a stray read; little rests on its size. This rearrangement joins TRBV7-2 to TRBJ1-1; D not resolved. The germline V and J ends were trimmed by 1 base and 3 bases, with 6 bases remaining between them. The CDR3 consists of 13 residues. Per the germline V gene, CDR1 is SGHTA and CDR2 is FQGNSA. Written as DNA, the CDR3 is TGTGCCAGCAGCTTAGTTTACTACACTGAAGCTTTCTTT. Its protein is CASSLVYYTEAFF.

Ten or more counts support this clonotype. Because the library targeted alpha chains, this beta chain is an off-target read whose size means little. The chain combines TRBV12-3 or TRBV12-4 with TRBJ2-7; TRBD2 agrees at 14 bases. After removal of 5 bases from V and 2 bases from J, the junction contained 5 bases not matched to a gene. There are 16 residues in the CDR3. Written as DNA, the CDR3 is TGTGCCAGCAGTCCGGGGACTAGCGGGGGAGCCTACGAGCAGTACTTC. This sequence encodes CASSPGTSGGAYEQYF.

This clonotype has at least ten counts. Being off target in a library aimed at alpha chains, this beta chain has a size of little meaning. This chain connects TRBV24-1 to TRBJ2-1; TRBD1 or TRBD2 may be the D gene (6 bases each). The CDR3 is 15 amino acids. Germline assignment: CDR1 KGHDR and CDR2 SFDVKD. Trimming removed 3 bases from V and 7 bases from J, with 15 bases in between. The CDR3 nucleotides read TGTGCCACCAGTGATCATAGGGGGGCCGGGAATGAGCAGTTCTTC. Translated, it gives CATSDHRGAGNEQFF.

This clonotype was seen many times. With the library built for alpha chains, this beta chain is off target and its frequency is not meaningful. This chain connects TRBV29-1 to TRBJ1-1; the match to TRBD1 covers 9 bases. Germline V gene lookup returns CDR1 SQVTM and CDR2 ANQGSEA. J gave up 11 bases and V 2 bases, and 6 bases lay outside the gene matches. The CDR3 extends over 12 amino acids. The CDR3 region is CSVERQGEGAFF. CDR3 coding DNA: TGCAGCGTTGAAAGACAGGGGGAAGGGGCTTTCTTT.

This clonotype was counted ten times or more. This beta chain is an unintended read in a library built for alpha chains; its size means little. J is TRBJ2-7 and V is TRBV3-1, with D perhaps TRBD1 (6 bases). This CDR3 is built from 13 residues. V was shortened by 4 bases and J by 7 bases, with 14 bases between the two germline ends. Germline V gives CDR1 LGHDT, CDR2 YNNKEL (reference sequence). The CDR3 loop is CASSPQGGAEQYF. The CDR3 nucleotides read TGTGCCAGCAGCCCTCAAGGGGGTGCGGAGCAGTACTTC.

This clonotype has at least ten counts. This beta chain turned up in a library designed for alpha chains; as an off-target read, its abundance says little. The chain employs TRBV3-1 and TRBJ1-1; TRBD1 aligns across 7 bases. Germline CDR1 is LGHDT and CDR2 is YNNKEL (reference sequence). The CDR3 has 14 residues. The trim removed 4 bases at V and 8 bases at J, leaving 10 bases unmatched. CDR3 sequence (DNA): TGTGCCAGCAGCCCACTTGGACAGGACGAAGAAGCTTTCTTT. Translating gives CASSPLGQDEEAFF.

This clonotype rates as large. The size of this beta chain means little, since it is a stray read in a library made for alpha chains. The V call is TRBV6-6, the J call TRBJ1-5; TRBD1 is a possible D gene (6 bases). CDR1 is MNHNY, CDR2 SVGAGI, per germline (reference sequence). V lost 2 bases and J 3 bases, leaving 11 bases between the germline ends. The CDR3 loop spans 15 amino acids. Here the CDR3 reads CASSYHRDANQPQHF. The DNA for the CDR3 is TGTGCCAGCAGTTACCACAGGGATGCCAATCAGCCCCAGCATTTT.

This clonotype was recorded at least ten times. This beta chain is a stray read from a library made for alpha chains; its abundance is not meaningful. The V gene is TRBV4-3, the J gene TRBJ2-3, with 10 bases identical to TRBD2. Trimming took 4 bases from V and 4 from J; bases not matched to a gene: 5. From germline, CDR1 is LGHNA and CDR2 YSLEER. The CDR3 contains 15 residues. The CDR3 region is CASSLQRGGPDTQYF. DNA for the CDR3: TGCGCCAGCAGCCTGCAGCGGGGGGGCCCAGATACGCAGTATTTT.

This clonotype appeared many times. A library prepared for alpha chains yielded this beta chain as an off-target read; its size is of little meaning. V is TRBV11-2 and J is TRBJ2-5; D remains unclear. The CDR3 contains 11 residues. V lost 5 bases to trimming and J lost 8 bases, with 9 bases between them. Germline V lookup: CDR1 SGHAT, CDR2 FQNNGV. The CDR3 nucleotides are TGTGCCAGCAGCCCAACAAGAACCCAGTACTTC. It specifies CASSPTRTQYF.

This clonotype has a count of ten or more. With the library built for alpha chains, this beta chain is off target and its frequency is not meaningful. The chain uses TRBV27 and TRBJ2-6, with D possibly being TRBD2 (6 bases). Germline V gives CDR1 MNHEY, CDR2 SMNVEV (reference sequence). CDR3 length: 15 amino acids. Between the trimmed V and J ends, which lost 2 bases and 4 bases, there was a span of 9 bases. CDR3 protein: CASSLTGVGANVLTF. CDR3 nucleotides: TGTGCCAGCAGTTTAACGGGGGTAGGGGCCAACGTCCTGACTTTC.

This clonotype occurred many times. With the library built for alpha chains, this beta chain is off target and its frequency is not meaningful. V gene TRBV6-2 or TRBV6-3 combines with J gene TRBJ2-7; D is ambiguous. The CDR3 has 12 amino acids. The V and J ends lost 5 bases and 3 bases respectively, with 8 bases between them. CDR1 and CDR2 (germline): MNHEY, SVGEGT. Written as DNA, the CDR3 is TGTGCCAGCAGTCCGCGCGACTACGAGCAGTACTTC. Its protein product is CASSPRDYEQYF.

Judged by abundance, this clonotype is medium-sized (0.01 to 0.1%). This beta chain is an unintended read in a library built for alpha chains; its size means little. CDR3 DNA sequence: TGTGCCAGCACCCCTCGACAGGGTATCTTCTATGGCTACACCTTC. It codes for CASTPRQGIFYGYTF. The chain employs TRBV6-2 or TRBV6-3 and TRBJ1-2, with 7 bases that match TRBD1. J lost 4 bases, V lost 7 bases, and 12 bases had no gene match. This CDR3 has 15 residues. Germline values: CDR1 MNHEY, CDR2 SVGEGT.

The table lists this clonotype with many counts. This beta chain is a stray read from a library made for alpha chains; its abundance is not meaningful. The chain links TRBV12-3 or TRBV12-4 to TRBJ2-1; 12 bases align to TRBD2. The CDR3 is made up of 16 amino acids. V lost 6 bases to trimming and J lost 9 bases; unmatched junction nucleotides: 12. CDR3 residues: CASSPLTSGGPGEQFF. The CDR3 DNA reads TGTGCCAGCAGCCCCCTTACTAGCGGGGGGCCAGGTGAGCAGTTCTTC.

Ten or more counts support this clonotype. Since the library was made to target alpha chains, this beta chain is a stray read and its abundance is not meaningful. The J gene is TRBJ1-2, the V gene TRBV7-2; no firm D call. V lost 1 base, J lost 10 bases, and 7 bases lay in between. The CDR3 extends over 11 amino acids. CDR1 SGHTA and CDR2 FQGNSA come from the germline V gene. The CDR3 protein is CASSLVGPYTF. CDR3 coding DNA: TGTGCCAGCAGCTTAGTAGGTCCCTACACCTTC.

Turning to this clonotype: As an off-target read in a library built for alpha chains, this beta chain has a frequency of little significance. The chain is built from TRBV9 and TRBJ2-3, with TRBD2 matching 12 bases. The ends lost 3 bases at V and 3 bases at J; junction bases unmatched: 5. The CDR3 contains 16 residues. CDR1 is SGDLS and CDR2 is YYNGEE in the germline V gene. CDR3 loop: CASSDLAGGPTDTQYF. CDR3 DNA: TGTGCCAGCAGCGACCTAGCGGGAGGGCCGACAGATACGCAGTATTTT.

Ten or more counts support this clonotype. Found in a library prepared for alpha chains, this beta chain is an off-target read, and its abundance has little meaning. This sequence joins TRBV20-1 and TRBJ1-1; no clear D gene. Trimming took off 5 bases at V and 4 bases at J, with 17 bases between the two ends. Germline lookup yields CDR1 DFQATT and CDR2 SNEGSKA (reference sequence). CDR3 size: 14 residues. The DNA of the CDR3 is TGCAGTGCTGCCCTTTTCCTCGACGGCACTGAAGCTTTCTTT. This translates into CSAALFLDGTEAFF.

For this clonotype: The size of this beta chain means little, since it is a stray read in a library made for alpha chains. This rearrangement joins TRBV6-5 to TRBJ2-7, with a weak D call TRBD1 (6 bases). The germline V gene encodes CDR1 MNHEY and CDR2 SVGAGI. The CDR3 consists of 13 residues. Trimming shortened V by 2 bases and J by 2 bases, and 7 bases separated the two germline ends. CDR3 region: CASSYRQAYEQYF. The CDR3 DNA reads as TGTGCCAGCAGTTACCGACAGGCCTACGAGCAGTACTTC.

The sample holds a few counts of this clonotype. This beta chain came through as a stray read in a library set up for alpha chains, and its size says little. This chain uses TRBV7-9 with TRBJ1-3; D gene uncertain. V gave up 0 bases and J gave up 3 bases, with 15 bases separating them. Germline V gene data show CDR1 as SEHNR and CDR2 as FQNEAQ (reference sequence). This CDR3 spans 17 amino acids. The CDR3 region is CASSLAIARVDGNTIYF. As DNA, the CDR3 is TGTGCCAGCAGCTTAGCGATTGCCCGGGTAGATGGAAACACCATATATTTT.

This clonotype was recorded many times. This beta chain came through as a stray read in a library set up for alpha chains, and its size says little. The V and J genes are TRBV5-4 and TRBJ2-7; D uncertain. CDR1 and CDR2 (germline): SGHNT, YYREEE (reference sequence). The CDR3 sequence is 14 residues long. Trimming left V 5 bases short and J 0 bases short, with 12 bases between. This CDR3 is CASSRHTSSYEQYF. The CDR3 DNA follows: TGTGCCAGCAGTCGACATACCAGCTCCTACGAGCAGTACTTC.

In this sample, this clonotype turned up many times. The size of this beta chain means little, since it is a stray read in a library made for alpha chains. The gene calls are TRBV28 and TRBJ2-3, with 8 bases aligning to TRBD1. Losses at the gene ends were 6 bases for V and 0 bases for J; bases not matched to a gene: 5. CDR3 length equals 15 residues. Germline CDR1 is MDHEN and CDR2 is SYDVKM. The CDR3 is CASRATGGSTDTQYF. Here the CDR3 DNA reads TGTGCCAGCAGAGCCACAGGGGGGAGCACAGATACGCAGTATTTT.

This clonotype was seen repeatedly, ten times or more. In a library made to pick up alpha chains, this beta chain is a stray read with a size that means little. The chain carries TRBV12-3 or TRBV12-4 and TRBJ2-3, with a possible D match to TRBD2 (6 bases). Deletions cut 6 bases from V and 7 bases from J, with 11 bases between. The CDR3 runs to 12 residues. CDR3 DNA: TGTGCCAGCAGCCTTAGGGACTATACGCAGTATTTT. Its translation: CASSLRDYTQYF.

This clonotype appeared many times. This beta chain is an unintended read in a library built for alpha chains; its size means little. The rearrangement joins TRBV20-1 to TRBJ2-7; D unclear. Trimming removed 3 bases at V and 0 bases at J, with 15 bases between. CDR1 DFQATT and CDR2 SNEGSKA come from the germline V gene (reference sequence). The CDR3 contains 15 residues. The chain's CDR3 is CSASSRATVSYEQYF. The CDR3, as DNA: TGCAGTGCTAGTTCTAGGGCTACAGTCTCCTACGAGCAGTACTTC.

The table lists this clonotype with many counts. Within a library made for alpha chains, this beta chain is off target, and its count is uninformative. The rearrangement uses TRBV24-1 and TRBJ1-2; the match to TRBD1 covers 7 bases. This CDR3 spans 13 amino acids. Germline V gene lookup returns CDR1 KGHDR and CDR2 SFDVKD. The J segment lost 9 bases and the V segment lost 8 bases, leaving 11 bases of the junction unmatched. Written as DNA, the CDR3 is TGTGCCACCAAGGGCGACAGGGAAGGCCGCTACACCTTC. It is translated as CATKGDREGRYTF.